This T cell receptor beta chain was obtained from a study of beta chain features in type 1 diabetes. Cells sorted by CD45RO/CCR7/CD25/CD127/CD95/CD27 comprised CD4+ naive, central memory, regulatory and stem cell-like memory cells. The study, taken as a whole, reports: All four CD4+ subsets from Type 1 diabetes patients carried moderately but significantly shorter TCRB CDR3s. Fewer insertions but more deletions were seen at VDJ junctions in type 1 diabetes patients.

Isolated RNA was reverse transcribed in full, so expressed TCRB transcripts were sequenced. Sequencing of naive, central memory and regulatory T cell samples gave an average of around 3.6 million reads. The table came from immunoSEQ multiplex PCR; TCRdb's copy has only in-frame clones and leaves some out. The data hold 150,000 or so clones, with 8% to 9.5% observed a single time. Notes on this clone: Its target is not known.

Specimen: central memory CD4+ T cells from blood. The sequence was collected from a woman younger than 30 with type 1 diabetes.

This CDR3 reads CASSRGTVDGYTF. CDR3 nucleotides: TGTGCCAGCAGCCGAGGGACAGTAGATGGCTACACCTTC. The chain uses TRBV11-2 and TRBJ1-2; TRBD1 matches at 7 bases. V shed 5 bases, J shed 6 bases, and the junction held 6 bases outside the gene matches. Germline-derived CDR1 and CDR2 are SGHAT and FQNNGV. This CDR3 comprises 13 residues.